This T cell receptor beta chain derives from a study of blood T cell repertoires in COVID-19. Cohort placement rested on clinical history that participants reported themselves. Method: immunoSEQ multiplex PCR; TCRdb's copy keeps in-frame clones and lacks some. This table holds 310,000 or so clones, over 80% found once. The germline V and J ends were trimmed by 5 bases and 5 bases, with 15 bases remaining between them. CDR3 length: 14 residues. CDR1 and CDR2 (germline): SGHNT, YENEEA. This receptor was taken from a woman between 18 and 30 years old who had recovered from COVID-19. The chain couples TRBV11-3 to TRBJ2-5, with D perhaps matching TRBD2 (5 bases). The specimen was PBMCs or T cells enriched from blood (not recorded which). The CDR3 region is CASSRTGGGETQYF. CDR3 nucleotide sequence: TGTGCCAGCAGCCGGACCGGCGGCGGGGAGACCCAGTACTTC.